This T cell receptor beta chain appears in the sequencing data of a study of beta chain features in type 1 diabetes. Study-wide points: TCRB CDR3s were moderately but significantly shorter in Type 1 diabetes patients in all four CD4+ subsets.

V was pared by 4 bases and J by 4 bases, with 16 bases between. CDR3 length: 14 residues. From germline, CDR1 is SQVTM and CDR2 ANQGSEA. Post-sort purity exceeded 95% for all sorted populations. Expressed TCRB transcripts got sequenced, as all isolated RNA was reverse transcribed. Sequencing used immunoSEQ multiplex PCR; TCRdb keeps in-frame clones, though not all of them. Of 300,000 or so clones in the sample, roughly 13% were seen once. This clone was recorded a few times. Antigen unknown. Source material: naive CD4+ T cells from blood. J is TRBJ1-2 and V is TRBV29-1; no reliable D call. The TCR originated in a woman aged 18-35 years with type 1 diabetes. The CDR3 loop reads CSVASSGSPYGYTF. CDR3 sequence (DNA): TGCAGCGTTGCTTCTAGCGGCAGCCCCTATGGCTACACCTTC.